Listed below are T cell receptor beta chains from one sample, sequenced in a study of post-analysis software for immune sequencing data. TCRdb passed the PCR reads through MiXCR, listing each CDR3 protein once. The repertoire holds 800,000 to 950,000 distinct CDR3 sequences, with roughly 50% as singletons. Source material: blood. These receptors all stem from a girl aged 5-17 years with multiple sclerosis. CDR3s leave out the opening cysteine and the closing phenylalanine or tryptophan.

v_call	j_call	cdr3_aa
TRBV2	.	ASSGQEIYEQY
TRBV3-1	.	ASSQAGPSGSYEQY
TRBV6-6	TRBJ1-2	ASSQYNNYGYT
TRBV7-6	TRBJ2-7	ASSPTSGSDYEQY
TRBV7-9	TRBJ1-5	ASSVFAGTGNQPQH
TRBV4-1	TRBJ1-1	ASSPSQGNTEAF
TRBV25-1	TRBJ1-1	ASSEFGRMNTEAF
TRBV29-1	TRBJ2-4	RGTGVFGEQY
TRBV5-1	TRBJ2-1	ASRGLARAGEQF
TRBV6-5	TRBJ1-2	ASSRPTGANYGYT
TRBV2	TRBJ2-1	ASSVRAGGQNEQF
TRBV20-1	TRBJ2-7	SAGQRVRGTYEQY
TRBV20-1	TRBJ2-6	SVAKLSSGANVLT
TRBV5-1	TRBJ2-7	ASSLEVSGRSYEQY
TRBV20-1	TRBJ2-3	SATPGDWTDTQY
TRBV7-3	TRBJ2-1	ASSSSVAGGSIEQF
TRBV20-1	TRBJ2-7	SARDLAGGYEQY
TRBV5-1	TRBJ2-7	ASHKTGTGTYEQY
TRBV20-1	TRBJ2-5	SARQRGWETQY
TRBV3-1	.	ASSQEASGRHEQY